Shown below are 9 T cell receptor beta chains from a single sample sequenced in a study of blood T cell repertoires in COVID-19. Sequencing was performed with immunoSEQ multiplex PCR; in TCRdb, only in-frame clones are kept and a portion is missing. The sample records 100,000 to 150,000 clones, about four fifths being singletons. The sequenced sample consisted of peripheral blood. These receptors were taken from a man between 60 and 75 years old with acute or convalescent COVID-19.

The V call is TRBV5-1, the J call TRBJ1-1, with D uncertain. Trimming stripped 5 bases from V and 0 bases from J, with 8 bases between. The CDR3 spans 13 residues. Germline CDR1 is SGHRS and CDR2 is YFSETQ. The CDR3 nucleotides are TGCGCCAGCAGTAAAGAGGTGAACACTGAAGCTTTCTTT. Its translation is CASSKEVNTEAFF.

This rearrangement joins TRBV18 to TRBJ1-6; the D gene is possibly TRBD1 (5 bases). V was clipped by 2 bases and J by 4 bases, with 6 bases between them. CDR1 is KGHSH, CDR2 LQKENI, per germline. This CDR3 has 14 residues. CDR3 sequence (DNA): TGTGCCAGCTCACCAGGGGCTTATAATTCACCCCTCCACTTT. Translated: CASSPGAYNSPLHF.

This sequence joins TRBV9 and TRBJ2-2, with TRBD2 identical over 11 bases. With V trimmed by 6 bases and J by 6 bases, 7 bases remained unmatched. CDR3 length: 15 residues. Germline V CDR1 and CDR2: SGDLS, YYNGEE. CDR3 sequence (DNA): TGTGCCAGCACTGTGCTAGCGGGAGGCTCCGGGGAGCTGTTTTTT. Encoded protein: CASTVLAGGSGELFF.

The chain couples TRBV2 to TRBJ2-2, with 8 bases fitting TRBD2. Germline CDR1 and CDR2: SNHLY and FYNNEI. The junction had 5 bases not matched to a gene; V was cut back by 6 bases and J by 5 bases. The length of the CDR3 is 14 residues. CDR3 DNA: TGTGCCAGCAGCTATCGGGAGGGTACCGGGGAGCTGTTTTTT. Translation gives CASSYREGTGELFF.

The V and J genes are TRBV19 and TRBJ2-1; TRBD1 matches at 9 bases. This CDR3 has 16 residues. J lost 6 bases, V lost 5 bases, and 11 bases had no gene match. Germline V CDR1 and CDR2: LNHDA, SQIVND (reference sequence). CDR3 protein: CASSPTGTGSRNEQFF. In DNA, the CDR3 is TGTGCCAGTAGTCCGACCGGGACAGGGTCCCGCAATGAGCAGTTCTTC.

In nucleotides, the CDR3 is TGTGCCACCGGGAGGGGGATACGGAATGAGCAGTTCTTC. It translates to CATGRGIRNEQFF. The gene calls are TRBV24-1 and TRBJ2-1, with D perhaps matching TRBD2 (7 bases). With 9 bases removed from V and 7 bases from J, the gap between germline ends came to 15 bases. CDR1 is KGHDR, CDR2 SFDVKD, per germline. The CDR3 extends over 13 amino acids.

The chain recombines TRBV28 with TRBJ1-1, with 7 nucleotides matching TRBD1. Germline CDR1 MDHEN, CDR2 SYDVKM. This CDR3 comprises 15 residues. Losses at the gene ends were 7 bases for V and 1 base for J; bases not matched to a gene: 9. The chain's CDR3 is CASTDNRGRNTEAFF. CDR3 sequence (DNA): TGTGCCAGCACCGACAACAGGGGAAGGAACACTGAAGCTTTCTTT.

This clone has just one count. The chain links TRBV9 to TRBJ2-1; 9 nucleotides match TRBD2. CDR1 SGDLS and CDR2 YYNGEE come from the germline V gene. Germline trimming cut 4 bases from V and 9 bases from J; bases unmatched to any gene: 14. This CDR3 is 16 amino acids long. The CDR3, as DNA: TGTGCCAGCAGCCCCCCTGTAGTAGCGGGAGTAAGTGAGCAGTTCTTC. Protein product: CASSPPVVAGVSEQFF.

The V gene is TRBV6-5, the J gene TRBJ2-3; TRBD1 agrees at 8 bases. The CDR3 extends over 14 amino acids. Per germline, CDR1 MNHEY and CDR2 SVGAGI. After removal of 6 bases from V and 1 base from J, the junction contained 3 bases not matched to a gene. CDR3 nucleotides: TGTGCCAGCAGAAAGACAGGGGGCACAGATACGCAGTATTTT. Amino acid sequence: CASRKTGGTDTQYF.